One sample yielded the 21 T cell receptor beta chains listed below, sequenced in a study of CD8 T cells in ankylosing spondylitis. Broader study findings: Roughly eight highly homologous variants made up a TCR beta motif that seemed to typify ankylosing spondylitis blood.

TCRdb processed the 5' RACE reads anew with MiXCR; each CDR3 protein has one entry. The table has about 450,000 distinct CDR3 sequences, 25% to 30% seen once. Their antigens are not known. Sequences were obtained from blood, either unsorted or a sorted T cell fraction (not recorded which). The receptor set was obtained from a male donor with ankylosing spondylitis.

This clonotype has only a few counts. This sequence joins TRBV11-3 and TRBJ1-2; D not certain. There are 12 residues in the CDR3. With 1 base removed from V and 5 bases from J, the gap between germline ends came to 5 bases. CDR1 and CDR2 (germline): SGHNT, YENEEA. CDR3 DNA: TGTGCCAGCAGCTTAGGTCAATATGGCTACACCTTC. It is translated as CASSLGQYGYTF. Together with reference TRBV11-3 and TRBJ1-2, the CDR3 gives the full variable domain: EAGVVQSPRYKIIEKKQPVAFWCNPISGHNTLYWYLQNLGQGPELLIRYENEEAVDDSQLPKDRFSAERLKGVDSTLKIQPAELGDSAVYLCASSLGQYGYTFGSGTRLTVV.

The DNA of the CDR3 is TGTGCCAGCAGCCCTCCGGCGGGGGCGGAGACCCAGTACTTC. Translating it yields CASSPPAGAETQYF. V and J are TRBV7-9 and TRBJ2-5, with a possible D match to TRBD2 (7 bases). Germline V gene sequence: CDR1 SEHNR, CDR2 FQNEAQ (reference sequence). The CDR3 has 14 residues. Trimming cost V 5 bases and J 5 bases, with 15 bases left between them.

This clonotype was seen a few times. CDR3 loop: CASSRPNPTEAFF. Here the CDR3 DNA reads TGTGCCAGCAGTCGTCCTAACCCCACTGAAGCTTTCTTT. This sequence joins TRBV7-9 and TRBJ1-1; D not resolved. Trimming pared 6 bases from V and 4 bases from J, leaving 12 bases between. Germline V gene lookup returns CDR1 SEHNR and CDR2 FQNEAQ (reference sequence). There are 13 residues in the CDR3.

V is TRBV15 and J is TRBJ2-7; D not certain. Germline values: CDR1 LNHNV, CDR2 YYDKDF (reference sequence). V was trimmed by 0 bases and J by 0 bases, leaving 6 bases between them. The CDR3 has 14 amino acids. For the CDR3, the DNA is TGTGCCACCAGCAGAGAGGGCGGCTCCTACGAGCAGTACTTC. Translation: CATSREGGSYEQYF.

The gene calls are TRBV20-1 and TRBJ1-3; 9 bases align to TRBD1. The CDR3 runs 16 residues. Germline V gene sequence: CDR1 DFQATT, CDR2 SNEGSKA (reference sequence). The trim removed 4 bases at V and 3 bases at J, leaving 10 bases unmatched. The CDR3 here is CSATITGGADGNTIYF. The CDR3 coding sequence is TGCAGTGCTACTATTACAGGGGGCGCGGATGGAAACACCATATATTTT.

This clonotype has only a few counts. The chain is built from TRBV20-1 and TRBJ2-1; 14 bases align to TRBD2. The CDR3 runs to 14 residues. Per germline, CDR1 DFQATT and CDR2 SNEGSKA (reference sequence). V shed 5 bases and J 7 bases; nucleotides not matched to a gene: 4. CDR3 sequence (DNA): TGCAGTGCTCGGACTAGCGGGAGGATGAATGAGCAGTTCTTC. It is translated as CSARTSGRMNEQFF.

The CDR3 bases are TGCGCCAGCAGCCAAGATCAGGGCAGAAACACTGAAGCTTTCTTT. As protein: CASSQDQGRNTEAFF. J is TRBJ1-1 and V is TRBV4-1, with TRBD1 as a possible D gene (5 bases). Trimming shortened V by 0 bases and J by 2 bases, and 10 bases separated the two germline ends. The CDR3 is 15 amino acids. Germline CDR1 MGHRA, CDR2 YSYEKL.

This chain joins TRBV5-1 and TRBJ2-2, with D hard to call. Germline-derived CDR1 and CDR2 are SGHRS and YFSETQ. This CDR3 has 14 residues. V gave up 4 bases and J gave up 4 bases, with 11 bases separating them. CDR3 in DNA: TGCGCCAGCAGCAGTGAACCGTCCACCGGGGAGCTGTTTTTT. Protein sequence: CASSSEPSTGELFF.

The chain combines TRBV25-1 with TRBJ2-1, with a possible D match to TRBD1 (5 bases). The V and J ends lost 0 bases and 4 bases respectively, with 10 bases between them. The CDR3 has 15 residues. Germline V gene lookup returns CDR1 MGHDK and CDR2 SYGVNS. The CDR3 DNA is TGTGCCAGCAGTGAATATAGCTCAGGGTACAATGAGCAGTTCTTC. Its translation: CASSEYSSGYNEQFF.

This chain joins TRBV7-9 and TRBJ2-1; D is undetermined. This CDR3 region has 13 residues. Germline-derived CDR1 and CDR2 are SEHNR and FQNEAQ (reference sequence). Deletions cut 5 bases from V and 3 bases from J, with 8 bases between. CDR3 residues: CASSNYYYNEQFF. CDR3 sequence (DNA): TGTGCCAGCAGCAATTACTACTACAATGAGCAGTTCTTC.

The CDR3 reads CSAEGAAAGYNEQFF. CDR3 coding DNA: TGCAGTGCAGAAGGGGCAGCAGCCGGCTACAATGAGCAGTTCTTC. The chain joins TRBV20-1 to TRBJ2-1, with TRBD1 as a possible D gene (5 bases). In germline, CDR1 is DFQATT, CDR2 SNEGSKA (reference sequence). The CDR3 consists of 15 residues. V was clipped by 6 bases and J by 3 bases, with 18 bases between them.

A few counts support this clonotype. This chain's CDR3 is CASSPRANTEAFF. The DNA of the CDR3 is TGTGCCAGCTCACCGAGAGCGAACACTGAAGCTTTCTTT. This chain connects TRBV18 to TRBJ1-1; D is unresolved. The length of the CDR3 is 13 residues. V shed 3 bases and J shed 1 base, with 6 bases lying between them. Germline V gene lookup returns CDR1 KGHSH and CDR2 LQKENI.

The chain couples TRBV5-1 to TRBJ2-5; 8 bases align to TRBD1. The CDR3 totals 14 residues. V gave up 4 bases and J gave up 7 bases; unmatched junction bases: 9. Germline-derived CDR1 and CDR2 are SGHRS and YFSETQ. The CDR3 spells CASSQQGEEATQYF. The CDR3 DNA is TGCGCCAGCAGCCAACAGGGGGAGGAGGCGACCCAGTACTTC.

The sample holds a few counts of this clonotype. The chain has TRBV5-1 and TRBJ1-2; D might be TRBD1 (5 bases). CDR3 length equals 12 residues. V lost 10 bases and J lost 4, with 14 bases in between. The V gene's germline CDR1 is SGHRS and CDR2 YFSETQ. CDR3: CASYPGGYGYTF. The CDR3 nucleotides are TGCGCCTCATACCCGGGGGGCTATGGCTACACCTTC.

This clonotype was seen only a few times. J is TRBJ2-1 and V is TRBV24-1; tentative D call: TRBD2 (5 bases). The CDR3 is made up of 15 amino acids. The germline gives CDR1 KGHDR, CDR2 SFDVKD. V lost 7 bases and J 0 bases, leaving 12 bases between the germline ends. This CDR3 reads CATSLRGISYNEQFF. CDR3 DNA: TGTGCCACCAGCCTTAGAGGGATCTCCTACAATGAGCAGTTCTTC.

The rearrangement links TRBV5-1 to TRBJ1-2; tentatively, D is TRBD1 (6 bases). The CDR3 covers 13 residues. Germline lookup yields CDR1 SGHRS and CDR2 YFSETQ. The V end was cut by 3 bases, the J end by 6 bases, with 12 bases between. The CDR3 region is CASSWRTADGYTF. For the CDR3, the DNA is TGCGCCAGCAGCTGGAGGACAGCAGATGGCTACACCTTC.

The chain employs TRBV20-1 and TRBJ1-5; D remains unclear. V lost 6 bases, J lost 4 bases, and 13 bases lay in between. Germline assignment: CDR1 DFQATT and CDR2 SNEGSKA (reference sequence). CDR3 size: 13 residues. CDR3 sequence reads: CSAKRPLNQPQHF. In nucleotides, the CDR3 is TGCAGTGCCAAGAGGCCATTAAATCAGCCCCAGCATTTT.

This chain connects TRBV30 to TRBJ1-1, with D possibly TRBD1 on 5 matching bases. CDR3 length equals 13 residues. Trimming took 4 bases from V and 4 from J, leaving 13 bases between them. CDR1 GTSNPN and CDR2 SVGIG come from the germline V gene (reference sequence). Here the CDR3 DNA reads TGTGCCTGGACCCGGGACTACGGCACTGAAGCTTTCTTT. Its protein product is CAWTRDYGTEAFF.

The CDR3 spells CASSRSSGENTEAFF. CDR3 DNA: TGTGCCAGCTCACGTTCCTCAGGGGAGAACACTGAAGCTTTCTTT. The chain links TRBV18 to TRBJ1-1, with a possible D match to TRBD1 (6 bases). CDR1 KGHSH and CDR2 LQKENI come from the germline V gene. V was cut by 4 bases and J by 1 base, with 13 bases left in between. The CDR3 is made up of 15 amino acids.

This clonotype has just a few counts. In nucleotides, the CDR3 is TGCAGTGCTAGTATCGGGAGGAGTCGGGGGGCAAACATTCAGTACTTC. Protein: CSASIGRSRGANIQYF. The V gene is TRBV20-1, the J gene TRBJ2-4; D possibly corresponds to TRBD2 (7 bases). Trimming left V 3 bases short and J 6 bases short, with 21 bases between. Looked up from germline, CDR1 is DFQATT and CDR2 is SNEGSKA (reference sequence). The CDR3 consists of 16 residues.

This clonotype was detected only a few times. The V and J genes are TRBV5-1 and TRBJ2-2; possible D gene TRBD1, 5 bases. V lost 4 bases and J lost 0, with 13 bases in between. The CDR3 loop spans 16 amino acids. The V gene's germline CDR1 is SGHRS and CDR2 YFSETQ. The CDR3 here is CASSATQGTNTGELFF. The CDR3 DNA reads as TGCGCCAGCAGCGCTACCCAGGGAACGAACACCGGGGAGCTGTTTTTT.